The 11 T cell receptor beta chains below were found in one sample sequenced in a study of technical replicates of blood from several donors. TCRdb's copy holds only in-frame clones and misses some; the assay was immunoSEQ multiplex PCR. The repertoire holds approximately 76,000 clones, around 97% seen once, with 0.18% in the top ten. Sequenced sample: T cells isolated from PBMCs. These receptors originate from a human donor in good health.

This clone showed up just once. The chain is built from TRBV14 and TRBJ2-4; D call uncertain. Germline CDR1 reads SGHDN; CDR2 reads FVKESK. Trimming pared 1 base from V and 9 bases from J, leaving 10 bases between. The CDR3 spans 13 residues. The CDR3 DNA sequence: TGTGCCAGCAGCCAAGCCACGAGAACCATTCAGTACTTC. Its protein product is CASSQATRTIQYF.

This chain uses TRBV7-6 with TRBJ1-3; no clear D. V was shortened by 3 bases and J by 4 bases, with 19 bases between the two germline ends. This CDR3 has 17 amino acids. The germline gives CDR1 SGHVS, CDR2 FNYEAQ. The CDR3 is CASSFESPVSVGNTIYF. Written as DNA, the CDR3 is TGTGCCAGCAGCTTCGAGTCACCTGTATCGGTCGGAAACACCATATATTTT. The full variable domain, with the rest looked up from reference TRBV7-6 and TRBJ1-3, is GAGVSQSPRYKVTKRGQDVALRCDPISGHVSLYWYRQALGQGPEFLTYFNYEAQQDKSGLPNDRFSAERPEGSISTLTIQRTEQRDSAMYRCASSFESPVSVGNTIYFGEGSWLTVV.

CDR3 DNA sequence: TGTGCCAGCAGCGTGGGCGGGGCTTTATACAATGAGCAGTTCTTC. Amino acids: CASSVGGALYNEQFF. The J gene is TRBJ2-1, the V gene TRBV9, with D maybe TRBD2 (6 bases). This CDR3 has 15 residues. Germline assignment: CDR1 SGDLS and CDR2 YYNGEE. Trimming removed 2 bases at V and 4 bases at J, with 13 bases between.

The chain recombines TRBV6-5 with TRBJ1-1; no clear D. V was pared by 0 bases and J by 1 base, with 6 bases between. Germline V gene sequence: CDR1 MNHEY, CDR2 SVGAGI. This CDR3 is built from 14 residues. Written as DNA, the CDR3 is TGTGCCAGCAGTTACTCCAATCAGAACACTGAAGCTTTCTTT. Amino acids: CASSYSNQNTEAFF.

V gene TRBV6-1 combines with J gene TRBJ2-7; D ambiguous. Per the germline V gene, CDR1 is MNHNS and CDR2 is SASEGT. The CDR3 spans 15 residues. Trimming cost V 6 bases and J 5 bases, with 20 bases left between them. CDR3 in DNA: TGTGCCAGCAGAGACACCTTCGTTGTTCGCAACGAGCAGTACTTC. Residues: CASRDTFVVRNEQYF.

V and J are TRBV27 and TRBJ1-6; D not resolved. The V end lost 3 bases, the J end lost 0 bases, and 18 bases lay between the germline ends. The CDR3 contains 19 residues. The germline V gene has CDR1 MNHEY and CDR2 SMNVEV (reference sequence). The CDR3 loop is CASSFLMVTGGSYNSPLHF. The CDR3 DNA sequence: TGTGCCAGCAGTTTTCTTATGGTGACCGGCGGCTCCTATAATTCACCCCTCCACTTT.

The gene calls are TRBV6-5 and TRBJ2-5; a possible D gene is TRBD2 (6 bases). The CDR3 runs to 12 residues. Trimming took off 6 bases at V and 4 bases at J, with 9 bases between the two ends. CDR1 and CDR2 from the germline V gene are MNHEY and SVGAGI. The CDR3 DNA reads TGTGCCAGCAGCGGGGGTGGAGAGACCCAGTACTTC. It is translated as CASSGGGETQYF.

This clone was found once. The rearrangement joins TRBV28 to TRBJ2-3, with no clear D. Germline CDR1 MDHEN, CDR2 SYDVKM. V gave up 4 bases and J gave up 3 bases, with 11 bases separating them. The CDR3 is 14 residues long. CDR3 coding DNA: TGTGCCAGCAGTTCTCTTACGGTGACAGATACGCAGTATTTT. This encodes CASSSLTVTDTQYF.

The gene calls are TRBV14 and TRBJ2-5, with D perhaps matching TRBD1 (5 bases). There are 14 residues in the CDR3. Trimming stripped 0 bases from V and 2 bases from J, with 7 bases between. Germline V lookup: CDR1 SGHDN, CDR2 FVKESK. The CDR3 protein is CASSQDRVQETQYF. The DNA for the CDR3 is TGTGCCAGCAGCCAAGACAGGGTACAAGAGACCCAGTACTTC.

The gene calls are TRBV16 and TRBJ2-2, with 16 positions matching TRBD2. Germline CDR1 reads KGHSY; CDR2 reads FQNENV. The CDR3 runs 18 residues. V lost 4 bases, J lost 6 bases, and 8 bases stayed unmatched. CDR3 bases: TGTGCCAGCAGCCTTAAGGGGACTAGCGGGGGGGCCCCCGGGGAGCTGTTTTTT. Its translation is CASSLKGTSGGAPGELFF. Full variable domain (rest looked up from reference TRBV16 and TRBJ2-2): GEEVAQTPKHLVRGEGQKAKLYCAPIKGHSYVFWYQQVLKNEFKFLISFQNENVFDETGMPKERFSAKCLPNSPCSLEIQATKLEDSAVYFCASSLKGTSGGAPGELFFGEGSRLTVL.

This CDR3 is CASSFFTGADTQYF. For the CDR3, the DNA is TGTGCCAGCAGCTTTTTTACAGGCGCAGATACGCAGTATTTT. This chain uses TRBV7-8 with TRBJ2-3, with D tentatively TRBD1 (5 bases). V gave up 3 bases and J gave up 4 bases, with 11 bases separating them. CDR1 and CDR2 from the germline V gene are SGHVS and FQNEAQ. The CDR3 contains 14 residues.